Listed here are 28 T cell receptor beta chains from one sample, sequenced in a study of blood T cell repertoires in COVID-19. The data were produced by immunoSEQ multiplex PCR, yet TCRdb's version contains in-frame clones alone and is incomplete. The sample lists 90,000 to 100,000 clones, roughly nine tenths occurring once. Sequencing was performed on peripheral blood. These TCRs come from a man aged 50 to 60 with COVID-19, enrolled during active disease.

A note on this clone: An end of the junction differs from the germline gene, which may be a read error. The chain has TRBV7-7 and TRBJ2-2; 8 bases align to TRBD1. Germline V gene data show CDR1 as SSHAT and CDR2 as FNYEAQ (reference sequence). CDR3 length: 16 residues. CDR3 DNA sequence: TGTGCTAGCAGCTCCACCGGGACAGGGAACACCGGGGAGCTGTTTTTT. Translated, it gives CASSSTGTGNTGELFF.

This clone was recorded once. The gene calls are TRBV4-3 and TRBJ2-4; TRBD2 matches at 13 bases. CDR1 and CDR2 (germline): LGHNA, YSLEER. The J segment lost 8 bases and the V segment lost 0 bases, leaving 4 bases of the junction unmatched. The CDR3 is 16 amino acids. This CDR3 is CASSQDRTSGGYIQYF. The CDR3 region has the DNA TGCGCCAGCAGCCAAGATCGGACTAGCGGGGGATACATTCAGTACTTC.

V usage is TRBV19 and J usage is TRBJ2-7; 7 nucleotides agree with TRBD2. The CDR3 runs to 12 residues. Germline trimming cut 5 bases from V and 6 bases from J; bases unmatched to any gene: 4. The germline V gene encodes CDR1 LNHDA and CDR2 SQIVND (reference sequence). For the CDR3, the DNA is TGTGCCAGTAGTGCGGGAGCATCCGAGCAGTACTTC. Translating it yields CASSAGASEQYF.

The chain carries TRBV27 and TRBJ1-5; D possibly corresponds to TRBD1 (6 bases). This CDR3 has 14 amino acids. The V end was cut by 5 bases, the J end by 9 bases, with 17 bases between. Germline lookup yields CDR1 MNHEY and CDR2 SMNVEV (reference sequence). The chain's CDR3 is CASSPRQDLGPQHF. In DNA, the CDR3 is TGTGCCAGCAGTCCACGACAGGATTTAGGGCCCCAGCATTTT.

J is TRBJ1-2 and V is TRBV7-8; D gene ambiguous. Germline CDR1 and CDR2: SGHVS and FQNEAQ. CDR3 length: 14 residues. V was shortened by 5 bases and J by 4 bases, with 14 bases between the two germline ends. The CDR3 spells CASSARRLGYGYTF. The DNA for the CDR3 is TGTGCCAGCAGCGCCCGACGGCTAGGCTATGGCTACACCTTC.

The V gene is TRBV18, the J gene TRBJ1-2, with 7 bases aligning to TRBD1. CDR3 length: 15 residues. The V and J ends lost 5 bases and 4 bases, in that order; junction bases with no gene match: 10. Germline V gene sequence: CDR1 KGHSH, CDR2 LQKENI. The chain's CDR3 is CASSATGAGIYGYTF. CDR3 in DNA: TGTGCCAGCTCAGCAACAGGGGCGGGTATCTATGGCTACACCTTC.

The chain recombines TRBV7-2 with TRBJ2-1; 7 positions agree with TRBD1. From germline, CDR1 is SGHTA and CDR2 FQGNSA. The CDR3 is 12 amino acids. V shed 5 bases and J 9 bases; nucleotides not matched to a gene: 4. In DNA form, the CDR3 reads TGTGCCAGCAGCATGACAGGGCTTGAGCAGTTCTTC. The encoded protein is CASSMTGLEQFF. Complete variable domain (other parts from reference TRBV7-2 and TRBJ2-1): GAGVSQSPSNKVTEKGKDVELRCDPISGHTALYWYRQSLGQGLEFLIYFQGNSAPDKSGLPSDRFSAERTGGSVSTLTIQRTQQEDSAVYLCASSMTGLEQFFGPGTRLTVL.

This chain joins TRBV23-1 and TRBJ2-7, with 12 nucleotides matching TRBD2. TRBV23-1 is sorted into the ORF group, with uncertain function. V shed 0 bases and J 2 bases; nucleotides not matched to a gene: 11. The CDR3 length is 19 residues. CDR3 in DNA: TGCGCCAGCAGTCAATCCATTGGTCAGACTAGCGGGGGAACCTACGAGCAGTACTTC. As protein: CASSQSIGQTSGGTYEQYF.

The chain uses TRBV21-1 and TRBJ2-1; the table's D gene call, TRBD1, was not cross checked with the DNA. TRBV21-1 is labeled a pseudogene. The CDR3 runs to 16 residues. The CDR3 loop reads CASSKVVQGVYNEQFF. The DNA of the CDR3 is TGTGCCAGCAGCAAAGTGGTACAGGGAGTCTACAATGAGCAGTTCTTC.

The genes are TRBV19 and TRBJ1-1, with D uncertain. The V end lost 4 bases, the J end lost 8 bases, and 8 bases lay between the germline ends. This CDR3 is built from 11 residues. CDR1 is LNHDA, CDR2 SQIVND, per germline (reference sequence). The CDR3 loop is CASSNPREAFF. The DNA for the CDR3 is TGTGCCAGTAGTAACCCCCGGGAAGCTTTCTTT.

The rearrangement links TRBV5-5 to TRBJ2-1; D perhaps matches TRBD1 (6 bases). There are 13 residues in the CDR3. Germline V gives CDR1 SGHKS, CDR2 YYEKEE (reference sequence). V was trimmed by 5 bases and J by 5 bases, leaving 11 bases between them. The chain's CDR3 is CASRSDRNNEQFF. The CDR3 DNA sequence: TGTGCCAGCAGGTCGGACAGAAACAATGAGCAGTTCTTC.

CDR3 bases: TGTGCCAGCACCCCGGGGGGCGGGTATGGCTACACCTTC. Translation: CASTPGGGYGYTF. V is TRBV28 and J is TRBJ1-2; a possible D gene is TRBD1 (6 bases). Germline V gene lookup returns CDR1 MDHEN and CDR2 SYDVKM. V was clipped by 7 bases and J by 5 bases, with 14 bases between them. The CDR3 sequence is 13 residues long.

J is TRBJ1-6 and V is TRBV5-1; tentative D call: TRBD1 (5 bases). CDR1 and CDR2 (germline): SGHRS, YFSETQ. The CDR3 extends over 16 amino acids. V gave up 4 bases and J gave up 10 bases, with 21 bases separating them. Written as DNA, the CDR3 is TGCGCCAGCAGCCCCGCCCAGGGAGGGTATGGGTCACCCCTCCACTTT. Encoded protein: CASSPAQGGYGSPLHF.

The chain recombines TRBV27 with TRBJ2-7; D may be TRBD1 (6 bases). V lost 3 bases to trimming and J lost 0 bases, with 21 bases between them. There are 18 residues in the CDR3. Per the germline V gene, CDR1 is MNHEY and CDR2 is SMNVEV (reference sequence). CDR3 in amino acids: CASSLGLGLRDTSYEQYF. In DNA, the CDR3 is TGTGCCAGCAGTTTGGGGTTAGGGCTCCGGGACACCTCCTACGAGCAGTACTTC.

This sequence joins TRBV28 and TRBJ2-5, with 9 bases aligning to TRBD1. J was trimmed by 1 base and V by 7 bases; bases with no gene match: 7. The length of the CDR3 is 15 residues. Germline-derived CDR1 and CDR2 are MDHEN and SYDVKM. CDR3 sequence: CASTPAGQGQETQYF. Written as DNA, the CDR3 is TGTGCCAGCACTCCGGCGGGACAGGGCCAAGAGACCCAGTACTTC.

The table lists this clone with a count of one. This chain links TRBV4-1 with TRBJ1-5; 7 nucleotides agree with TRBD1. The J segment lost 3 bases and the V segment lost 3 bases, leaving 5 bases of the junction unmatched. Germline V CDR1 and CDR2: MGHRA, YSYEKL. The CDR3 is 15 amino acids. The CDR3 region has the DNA TGCGCCAGCAGCCAGACAGGGTTTGACAATCAGCCCCAGCATTTT. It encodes CASSQTGFDNQPQHF.

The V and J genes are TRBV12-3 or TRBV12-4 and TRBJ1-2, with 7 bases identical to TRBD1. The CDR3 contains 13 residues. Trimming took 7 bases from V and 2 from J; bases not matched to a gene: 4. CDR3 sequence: CASNPGQNYGYTF. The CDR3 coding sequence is TGTGCCAGCAACCCGGGACAGAACTATGGCTACACCTTC.

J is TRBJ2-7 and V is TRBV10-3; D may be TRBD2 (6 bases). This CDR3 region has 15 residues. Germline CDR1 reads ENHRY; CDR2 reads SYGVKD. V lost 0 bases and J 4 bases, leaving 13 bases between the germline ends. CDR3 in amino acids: CAISESRDSGYEQYF. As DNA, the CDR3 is TGTGCCATCAGTGAGTCGCGGGACTCCGGTTACGAGCAGTACTTC.

In DNA form, the CDR3 reads TGTGCCAGCAGCCCCCGCGGAGGGCCCTATGATCAGCCCCAGCATTTT. Its translation: CASSPRGGPYDQPQHF. The genes are TRBV5-8 and TRBJ1-5; the D is unclear. The CDR3 contains 16 residues. The V end was cut by 4 bases, the J end by 5 bases, with 19 bases between. From germline, CDR1 is SGHTS and CDR2 YDEGEE.

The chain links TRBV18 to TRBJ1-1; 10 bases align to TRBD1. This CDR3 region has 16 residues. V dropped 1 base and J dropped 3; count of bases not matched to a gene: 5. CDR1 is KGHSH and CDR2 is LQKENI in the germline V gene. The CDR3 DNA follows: TGTGCCAGCTCACCACAGGGCGGGACAGGGGACACTGAAGCTTTCTTT. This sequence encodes CASSPQGGTGDTEAFF. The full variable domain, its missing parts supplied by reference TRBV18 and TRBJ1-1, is NAGVMQNPRHLVRRRGQEARLRCSPMKGHSHVYWYRQLPEEGLKFMVYLQKENIIDESGMPKERFSAEFPKEGPSILRIQQVVRGDSAAYFCASSPQGGTGDTEAFFGQGTRLTVV.

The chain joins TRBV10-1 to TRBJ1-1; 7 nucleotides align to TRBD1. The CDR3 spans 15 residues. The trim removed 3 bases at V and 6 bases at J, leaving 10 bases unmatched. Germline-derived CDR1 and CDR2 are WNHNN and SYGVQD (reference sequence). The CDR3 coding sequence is TGCGCCAGCAGTGAAGGGTTAGAGGGGGCGGCTGAAGCTTTCTTT. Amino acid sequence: CASSEGLEGAAEAFF.

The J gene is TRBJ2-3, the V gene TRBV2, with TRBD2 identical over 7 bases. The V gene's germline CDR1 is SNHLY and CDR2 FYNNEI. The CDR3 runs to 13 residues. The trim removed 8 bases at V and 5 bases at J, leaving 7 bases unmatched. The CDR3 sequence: CASYAGVKDTQYF. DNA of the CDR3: TGTGCCAGCTACGCGGGGGTCAAAGATACGCAGTATTTT.

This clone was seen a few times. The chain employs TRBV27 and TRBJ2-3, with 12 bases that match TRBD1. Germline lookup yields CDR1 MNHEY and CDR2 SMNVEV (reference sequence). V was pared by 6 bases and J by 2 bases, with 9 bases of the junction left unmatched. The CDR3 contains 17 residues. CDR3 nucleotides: TGTGCCAGCAGAATCCTCGGGACAGGGGGCTACACAGATACGCAGTATTTT. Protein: CASRILGTGGYTDTQYF.

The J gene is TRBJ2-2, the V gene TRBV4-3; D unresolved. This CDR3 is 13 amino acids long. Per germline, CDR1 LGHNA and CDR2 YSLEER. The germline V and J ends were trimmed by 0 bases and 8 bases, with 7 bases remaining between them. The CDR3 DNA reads TGCGCCAGCAGCCAAGATCTGAGGGGGGAGCTGTTTTTT. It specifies CASSQDLRGELFF.

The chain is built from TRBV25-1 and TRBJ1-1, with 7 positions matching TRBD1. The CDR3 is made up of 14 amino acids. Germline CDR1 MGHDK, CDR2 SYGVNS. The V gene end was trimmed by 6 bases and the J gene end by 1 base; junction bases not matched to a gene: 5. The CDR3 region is CASSEGGRNTEAFF. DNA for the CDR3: TGTGCCAGCAGCGAAGGGGGCAGGAACACTGAAGCTTTCTTT.

The CDR3 sequence: CAISESIGTPTEAFF. The CDR3 DNA follows: TGTGCCATCAGTGAGTCGATAGGGACACCAACTGAAGCTTTCTTT. This chain joins TRBV10-3 and TRBJ1-1, with D perhaps matching TRBD1 (6 bases). The V end was cut by 0 bases, the J end by 5 bases, with 13 bases between. This CDR3 comprises 15 residues. Germline lookup yields CDR1 ENHRY and CDR2 SYGVKD.

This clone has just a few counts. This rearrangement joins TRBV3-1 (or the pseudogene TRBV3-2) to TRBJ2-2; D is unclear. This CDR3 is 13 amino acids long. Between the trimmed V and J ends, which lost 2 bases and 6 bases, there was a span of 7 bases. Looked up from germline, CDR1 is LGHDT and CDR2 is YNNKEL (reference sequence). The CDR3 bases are TGTGCCAGCAGCCAACCCTCGGCCGGGGAGCTGTTTTTT. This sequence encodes CASSQPSAGELFF.

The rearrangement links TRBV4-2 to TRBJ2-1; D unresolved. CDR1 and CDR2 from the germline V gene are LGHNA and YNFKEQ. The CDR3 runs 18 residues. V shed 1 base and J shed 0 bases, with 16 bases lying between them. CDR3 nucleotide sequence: TGTGCCAGCAGCCAAGTAGCAACTTTCAAGGCCTCCTACAATGAGCAGTTCTTC. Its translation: CASSQVATFKASYNEQFF.